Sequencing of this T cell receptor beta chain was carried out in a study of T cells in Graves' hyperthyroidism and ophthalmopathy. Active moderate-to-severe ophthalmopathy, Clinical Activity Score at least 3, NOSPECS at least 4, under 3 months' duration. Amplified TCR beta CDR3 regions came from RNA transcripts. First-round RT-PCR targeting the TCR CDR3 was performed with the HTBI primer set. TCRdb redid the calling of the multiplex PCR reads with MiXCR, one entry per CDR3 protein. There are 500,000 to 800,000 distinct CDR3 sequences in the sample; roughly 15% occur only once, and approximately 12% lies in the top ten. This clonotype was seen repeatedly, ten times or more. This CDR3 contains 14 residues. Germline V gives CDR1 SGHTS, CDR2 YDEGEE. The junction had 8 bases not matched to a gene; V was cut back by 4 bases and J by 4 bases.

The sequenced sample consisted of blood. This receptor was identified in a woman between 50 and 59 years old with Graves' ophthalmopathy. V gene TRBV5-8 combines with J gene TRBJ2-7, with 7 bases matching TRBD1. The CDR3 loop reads CASSPRQGPYEQYF. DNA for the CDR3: TGTGCCAGCAGCCCAAGACAGGGACCGTACGAGCAGTACTTC.